These 16 T cell receptor beta chains came from one sample sequenced in a study of OX40 agonist ivuxolimab in advanced cancers. Sequencing used immunoSEQ multiplex PCR; TCRdb keeps in-frame clones, though not all of them. The top ten hold roughly 40% of the sample, which has roughly 41,000 clones, around 81% seen once. This specimen was CD4+ or CD8+ T cells sorted from blood, taken in a trial of the OX40 agonist ivuxolimab. These receptors were taken from an adult with an advanced solid tumor such as melanoma, head and neck, liver or kidney cancer.

The chain has TRBV2 and TRBJ1-1; possible D gene TRBD1, 5 bases. This CDR3 has 14 residues. V lost 4 bases to trimming and J lost 4 bases, with 13 bases between them. Germline assignment: CDR1 SNHLY and CDR2 FYNNEI. The CDR3 DNA reads TGTGCCAGCAGTGGTTCGGTGGGACGCACTGAAGCTTTCTTT. Translating it yields CASSGSVGRTEAFF.

In this sample, this clone turned up a few times. This sequence joins TRBV4-1 and TRBJ2-1; TRBD2 agrees at 8 bases. Losses at the gene ends were 5 bases for V and 4 bases for J; bases not matched to a gene: 10. The germline CDR1 and CDR2 sequences are MGHRA and YSYEKL. The CDR3 has 16 residues. The DNA for the CDR3 is TGCGCCAGCAGCGTCCCGGGACTAGGGAAATACAATGAGCAGTTCTTC. It specifies CASSVPGLGKYNEQFF.

In this sample, this clone turned up once. The chain is built from TRBV18 and TRBJ2-7, with D possibly TRBD1 on 6 matching bases. CDR1 and CDR2 from the germline V gene are KGHSH and LQKENI. Between the trimmed V and J ends, which lost 3 bases and 6 bases, there was a span of 21 bases. The CDR3 contains 16 residues. The CDR3 DNA reads as TGTGCCAGCTCACCTGACCCCCAGCAGGGGACCCCCGAGCAGTACTTC. It translates to CASSPDPQQGTPEQYF.

The chain recombines TRBV29-1 with TRBJ2-3; D remains ambiguous. Trimming cost V 1 base and J 4 bases, with 6 bases left between them. The CDR3 extends over 12 amino acids. Germline CDR1 reads SQVTM; CDR2 reads ANQGSEA. In DNA form, the CDR3 reads TGCAGCGTTGAAGCGGAGCCAGATACGCAGTATTTT. It is translated as CSVEAEPDTQYF.

This chain links TRBV5-1 with TRBJ2-2, with 8 bases identical to TRBD2. The CDR3 covers 13 residues. V trimming: 5 bases; J trimming: 5 bases; junction bases outside the gene matches: 2. Germline V lookup: CDR1 SGHRS, CDR2 YFSETQ. In DNA form, the CDR3 reads TGCGCCAGCAGTTCTAGCGGGACCGGGGAGCTGTTTTTT. It specifies CASSSSGTGELFF.

The chain couples TRBV10-2 to TRBJ2-2, with D perhaps given as TRBD1 or TRBD2 (6 bases each). This CDR3 is 13 amino acids long. CDR1 and CDR2 (germline): WSHSY, SAAADI. Trimming left V 7 bases short and J 5 bases short, with 11 bases between. CDR3 sequence reads: CASKGGGTGELFF. CDR3 bases: TGCGCCAGCAAAGGAGGGGGGACCGGGGAGCTGTTTTTT.

The genes are TRBV29-1 and TRBJ1-5; 8 nucleotides line up with TRBD1. Per the germline V gene, CDR1 is SQVTM and CDR2 is ANQGSEA. V gave up 6 bases and J gave up 2 bases; unmatched junction bases: 3. CDR3 length: 13 residues. In DNA, the CDR3 is TGCAGCGTGGCGGGACAGGGCAATCAGCCCCAGCATTTT. This translates into CSVAGQGNQPQHF.

CDR3 residues: CASSESSDSYEQYF. The CDR3 DNA reads TGTGCCAGCTCAGAATCTAGCGACTCCTACGAGCAGTACTTC. The chain has TRBV18 and TRBJ2-7; the D gene is possibly TRBD2 (6 bases). Trimming took 5 bases from V and 0 from J, leaving 11 bases between them. The CDR3 runs to 14 residues. Germline assignment: CDR1 KGHSH and CDR2 LQKENI.

The chain joins TRBV9 to TRBJ1-6; D unclear. CDR3 size: 13 residues. CDR1 is SGDLS and CDR2 is YYNGEE in the germline V gene. V shed 0 bases and J shed 10 bases, with 8 bases lying between them. Written as DNA, the CDR3 is TGTGCCAGCAGCGTAGTTCTCGGGTCACCCCTCCACTTT. This codes for CASSVVLGSPLHF.

This chain joins TRBV7-6 and TRBJ1-5, with D possibly being TRBD1 (5 bases). The length of the CDR3 is 13 residues. Trimming cost V 2 bases and J 9 bases, with 11 bases left between them. The germline gives CDR1 SGHVS, CDR2 FNYEAQ. CDR3 nucleotide sequence: TGTGCCAGCAGCTTATGGGGGGTTGGGCCCCAGCATTTT. Protein sequence: CASSLWGVGPQHF.

The CDR3 coding sequence is TGTGCCAGCAACGGACAAGTACAAGAGACCCAGTACTTC. Residues: CASNGQVQETQYF. This chain links TRBV6-6 with TRBJ2-5, with a weak D call TRBD1 (5 bases). V shed 7 bases and J shed 2 bases, with 11 bases lying between them. Germline CDR1 and CDR2: MNHNY and SVGAGI (reference sequence). The CDR3 contains 13 residues.

The chain employs TRBV6-6 and TRBJ1-3; D gene unclear. The germline gives CDR1 MNHNY, CDR2 SVGAGI (reference sequence). The CDR3 contains 13 residues. V was pared by 7 bases and J by 6 bases, with 13 bases between. The CDR3: CASTGELENTIYF. CDR3 nucleotides: TGTGCCAGCACTGGGGAGTTGGAAAACACCATATATTTT.

The CDR3 spells CASSYRQASNYGYTF. The CDR3 bases are TGTGCCAGCAGTTACCGACAGGCGTCTAACTATGGCTACACCTTC. This rearrangement joins TRBV6-5 to TRBJ1-2; the D gene is possibly TRBD1 (6 bases). Germline CDR1 MNHEY, CDR2 SVGAGI. The CDR3 extends over 15 amino acids. Trimming took 2 bases from V and 0 from J, leaving 10 bases between them.

The rearrangement links TRBV4-2 to TRBJ2-5, with D perhaps matching TRBD2 (5 bases). With 1 base removed from V and 9 bases from J, the gap between germline ends came to 15 bases. The CDR3 extends over 14 amino acids. Germline values: CDR1 LGHNA, CDR2 YNFKEQ. CDR3 region: CASSQGGIAGSQYF. The CDR3 nucleotides read TGTGCCAGCAGCCAAGGAGGGATCGCCGGGTCCCAGTACTTC.

This clone was detected once. The chain combines TRBV11-2 with TRBJ2-2; no definite D call. The CDR3 runs 13 residues. Trimming took off 1 base at V and 5 bases at J, with 5 bases between the two ends. Germline V gene data show CDR1 as SGHAT and CDR2 as FQNNGV. In DNA form, the CDR3 reads TGTGCCAGCAGCTTAGCGGGTACCGGGGAGCTGTTTTTT. Translation gives CASSLAGTGELFF. The full variable domain, in which reference TRBV11-2 and TRBJ2-2 provide the parts outside the CDR3, is EAGVAQSPRYKIIEKRQSVAFWCNPISGHATLYWYQQILGQGPKLLIQFQNNGVVDDSQLPKDRFSAERLKGVDSTLKIQPAKLEDSAVYLCASSLAGTGELFFGEGSRLTVL.

The J gene is TRBJ2-3, the V gene TRBV5-4; TRBD1 agrees at 7 bases. The length of the CDR3 is 15 residues. The junction had 6 bases not matched to a gene; V was cut back by 0 bases and J by 5 bases. Germline CDR1 and CDR2: SGHNT and YYREEE (reference sequence). CDR3 sequence (DNA): TGTGCCAGCAGCTTGGGAAGGGGGCCGGGAGATACGCAGTATTTT. It codes for CASSLGRGPGDTQYF.